Each of the 14 T cell receptor beta chains below was sequenced from the same sample in a study of T cell repertoires in cytomegalovirus infection. Each CDR3 protein gets one entry after TCRdb re-called the reads with MiXCR. This sample has around 330,000 distinct CDR3 sequences, with roughly 16% found just once. The sequencing sample was made of PBMCs. The receptors shown here come from a human donor in good health (CMV status not recorded). Some clones in this sample may be carry-over from other donors' samples.

This clonotype showed up many times. The chain recombines TRBV7-8 with TRBJ2-2; 9 bases fit TRBD1. V dropped 3 bases and J dropped 2; count of bases not matched to a gene: 7. This CDR3 has 17 residues. Germline V gene sequence: CDR1 SGHVS, CDR2 FQNEAQ. This CDR3 reads CASSFPGQGTNTGELFF. The CDR3 region has the DNA TGTGCCAGCAGCTTCCCTGGACAGGGGACTAACACCGGGGAGCTGTTTTTT.

This clonotype was picked up many times. This chain joins TRBV6-2 or TRBV6-3 and TRBJ1-1; 8 nucleotides line up with TRBD1. There are 12 residues in the CDR3. Trimming removed 5 bases from V and 4 bases from J; junction bases left unmatched: 0. Germline lookup yields CDR1 MNHEY and CDR2 SVGEGT. CDR3 sequence: CASSTGGTEAFF. CDR3 nucleotide sequence: TGTGCCAGCAGTACAGGGGGCACTGAAGCTTTCTTT.

This clonotype was counted at least ten times. The chain combines TRBV11-2 with TRBJ2-2; tentative D call: TRBD1 (6 bases). The CDR3 totals 15 residues. Trimming removed 3 bases from V and 5 bases from J, with 13 bases in between. Germline loops: CDR1 SGHAT, CDR2 FQNNGV. The CDR3 bases are TGTGCCAGCAGCTTGTCCACAGGGAGAACCGGGGAGCTGTTTTTT. Translated, it gives CASSLSTGRTGELFF. The entire variable domain, with the rest obtained from reference TRBV11-2 and TRBJ2-2, is as follows: EAGVAQSPRYKIIEKRQSVAFWCNPISGHATLYWYQQILGQGPKLLIQFQNNGVVDDSQLPKDRFSAERLKGVDSTLKIQPAKLEDSAVYLCASSLSTGRTGELFFGEGSRLTVL.

This clonotype came up a few times. The V and J genes are TRBV28 and TRBJ2-1; 8 nucleotides match TRBD1. The V segment lost 10 bases and the J segment 2 bases; nucleotides outside the gene matches: 7. The CDR3 spans 14 residues. CDR1 and CDR2 from the germline V gene are MDHEN and SYDVKM. CDR3 sequence reads: CATSDRAAYNEQFF. The CDR3 DNA sequence: TGTGCCACCTCGGACAGGGCCGCCTACAATGAGCAGTTCTTC.

V usage is TRBV12-3 or TRBV12-4 and J usage is TRBJ2-4, with D possibly TRBD1 on 5 matching bases. Trimming removed 3 bases from V and 3 bases from J, with 9 bases in between. The CDR3 runs to 14 residues. The CDR3 bases are TGTGCCAGCAGTTTCAGGGTGGGCAAAAACATTCAGTACTTC. Protein sequence: CASSFRVGKNIQYF.

Of note for this clonotype: At one of its ends the junction is not consistent with the germline gene, which may arise from a read error. This chain joins TRBV7-6 and TRBJ1-3; 9 positions agree with TRBD1. The CDR3 sequence is 16 residues long. CDR1 is SGHVS and CDR2 is FNYEAQ in the germline V gene. The CDR3 bases are TGTGCTAGCAGCCCGGGACAGGGTTTAGCTGGAAACACCATATATTTT. Its protein product is CASSPGQGLAGNTIYF.

The chain links TRBV19 to TRBJ1-2, with 7 nucleotides matching TRBD1. The trim removed 10 bases at V and 8 bases at J, leaving 16 bases unmatched. Germline-derived CDR1 and CDR2 are LNHDA and SQIVND (reference sequence). The CDR3 contains 14 residues. DNA of the CDR3: TGTGCCACTGCGTCGACAGGGTCTTTGAAGGGCTACACCTTC. Protein: CATASTGSLKGYTF.

V gene TRBV29-1 combines with J gene TRBJ1-2; 10 bases map to TRBD1. J gave up 4 bases and V 7 bases, and 12 bases lay outside the gene matches. The CDR3 has 15 residues. In germline, CDR1 is SQVTM, CDR2 ANQGSEA. CDR3 nucleotide sequence: TGCAGCGCCGTTACCGGGACAGGGGAAAGCTATGGCTACACCTTC. Its protein product is CSAVTGTGESYGYTF.

This clonotype was detected many times. The gene calls are TRBV11-2 and TRBJ2-7; D remains ambiguous. The CDR3 length is 12 residues. Per the germline V gene, CDR1 is SGHAT and CDR2 is FQNNGV. V shed 5 bases and J shed 4 bases, with 9 bases lying between them. The CDR3 region is CASSATLYEQYF. The CDR3 nucleotides read TGTGCCAGCAGCGCCACCCTATACGAGCAGTACTTC. Supplemented by reference TRBV11-2 and TRBJ2-7, the full variable domain reads EAGVAQSPRYKIIEKRQSVAFWCNPISGHATLYWYQQILGQGPKLLIQFQNNGVVDDSQLPKDRFSAERLKGVDSTLKIQPAKLEDSAVYLCASSATLYEQYFGPGTRLTVT.

This clonotype was detected many times. The V gene is TRBV6-1, the J gene TRBJ2-1; perhaps D is TRBD1 or TRBD2 (5 bases each). V lost 5 bases and J lost 5, with 22 bases in between. This CDR3 is built from 17 residues. CDR1 is MNHNS, CDR2 SASEGT, per germline. CDR3 loop: CASSPPPGRQIDNEQFF. The CDR3 region has the DNA TGTGCCAGCAGTCCGCCACCGGGACGCCAAATAGACAATGAGCAGTTCTTC.

This clonotype was recorded at least ten times. This chain joins TRBV7-2 and TRBJ1-2; 8 positions match TRBD1. Trimming took 1 base from V and 5 from J; bases not matched to a gene: 6. The CDR3 is 15 residues long. The germline V gene has CDR1 SGHTA and CDR2 FQGNSA. The CDR3 nucleotides are TGTGCCAGCAGCTTAGGGCCGGGACAGGAGTATGGCTACACCTTC. This codes for CASSLGPGQEYGYTF.

This clonotype came up many times. The chain employs TRBV7-6 and TRBJ1-1; D remains unclear. This CDR3 region has 13 residues. Germline lookup yields CDR1 SGHVS and CDR2 FNYEAQ. Trimming removed 4 bases from V and 0 bases from J, with 6 bases in between. CDR3 protein: CASSSNMNTEAFF. CDR3 in DNA: TGTGCCAGCAGCTCCAATATGAACACTGAAGCTTTCTTT.

This clonotype has more than one count but fewer than ten. CDR3 in DNA: TGTGCCAGCAGCTTAGCGGTGGGTGCTTACGAGCAGTACTTC. It encodes CASSLAVGAYEQYF. The chain has TRBV7-2 and TRBJ2-7; D is unresolved. Trimming cost V 0 bases and J 4 bases, with 10 bases left between them. CDR3 size: 14 residues. CDR1 SGHTA and CDR2 FQGNSA come from the germline V gene.

This clonotype was detected only a few times. The chain combines TRBV7-9 with TRBJ2-5; the match to TRBD2 covers 8 bases. J lost 5 bases, V lost 3 bases, and 8 bases had no gene match. CDR3 length: 15 residues. Germline V gene lookup returns CDR1 SEHNR and CDR2 FQNEAQ (reference sequence). DNA for the CDR3: TGTGCCAGCAGCTTTTTTCCGGGGGGGTCGGAGACCCAGTACTTC. Translation: CASSFFPGGSETQYF. Using reference TRBV7-9 and TRBJ2-5 for the parts outside the CDR3, the full variable domain is DTGVSQNPRHKITKRGQNVTFRCDPISEHNRLYWYRQTLGQGPEFLTYFQNEAQLEKSRLLSDRFSAERPKGSFSTLEIQRTEQGDSAMYLCASSFFPGGSETQYFGPGTRLLVL.